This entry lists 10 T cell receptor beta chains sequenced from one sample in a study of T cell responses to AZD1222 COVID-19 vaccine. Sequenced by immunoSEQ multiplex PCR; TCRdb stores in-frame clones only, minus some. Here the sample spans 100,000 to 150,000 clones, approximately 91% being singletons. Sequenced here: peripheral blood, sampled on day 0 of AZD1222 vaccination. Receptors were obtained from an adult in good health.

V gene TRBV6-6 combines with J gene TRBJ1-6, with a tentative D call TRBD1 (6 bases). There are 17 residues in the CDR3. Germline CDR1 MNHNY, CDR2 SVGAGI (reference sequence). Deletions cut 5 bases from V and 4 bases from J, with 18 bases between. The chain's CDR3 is CASSPRTEYIYNSPLHF. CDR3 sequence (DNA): TGTGCCAGCAGTCCCCGGACAGAATATATTTATAATTCACCCCTCCACTTT.

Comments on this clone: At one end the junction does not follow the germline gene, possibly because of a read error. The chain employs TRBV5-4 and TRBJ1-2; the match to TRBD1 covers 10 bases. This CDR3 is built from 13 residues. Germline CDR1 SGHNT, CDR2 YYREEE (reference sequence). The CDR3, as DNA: TGTGCCAGCAGATCCGGGACAGGGGTTGGCCACACCTTC. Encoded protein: CASRSGTGVGHTF.

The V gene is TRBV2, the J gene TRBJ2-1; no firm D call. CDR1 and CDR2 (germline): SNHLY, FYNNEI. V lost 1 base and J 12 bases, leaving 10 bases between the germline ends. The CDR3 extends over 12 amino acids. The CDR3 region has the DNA TGTGCCAGCAGTGAAGGACTGGTAGGGCAGTTCTTC. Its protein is CASSEGLVGQFF.

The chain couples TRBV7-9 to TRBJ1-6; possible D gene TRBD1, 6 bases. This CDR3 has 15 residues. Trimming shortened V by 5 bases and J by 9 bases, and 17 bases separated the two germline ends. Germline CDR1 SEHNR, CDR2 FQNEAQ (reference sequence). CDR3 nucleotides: TGTGCCAGCAGCGCCGTACAGGGCGGTGGTTCACCCCTCCACTTT. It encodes CASSAVQGGGSPLHF.

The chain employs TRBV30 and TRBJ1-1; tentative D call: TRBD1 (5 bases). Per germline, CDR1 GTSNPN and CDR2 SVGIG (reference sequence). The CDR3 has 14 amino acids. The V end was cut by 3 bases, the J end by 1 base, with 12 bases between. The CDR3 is CAWRPGGPNTEAFF. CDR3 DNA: TGTGCCTGGAGACCGGGGGGACCGAACACTGAAGCTTTCTTT.

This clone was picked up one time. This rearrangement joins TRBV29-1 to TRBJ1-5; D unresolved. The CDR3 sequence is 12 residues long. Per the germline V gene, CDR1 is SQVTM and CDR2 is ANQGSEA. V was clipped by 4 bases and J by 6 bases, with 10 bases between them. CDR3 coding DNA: TGCAGCGTTGTAGTCAGTGGTCAGCCCCAGCATTTT. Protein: CSVVVSGQPQHF.

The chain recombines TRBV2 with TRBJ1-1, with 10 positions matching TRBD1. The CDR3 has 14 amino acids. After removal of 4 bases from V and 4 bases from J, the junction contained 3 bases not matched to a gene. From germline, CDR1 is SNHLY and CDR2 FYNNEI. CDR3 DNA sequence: TGTGCCAGCAGTGGACAGGGGGCTATCACTGAAGCTTTCTTT. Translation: CASSGQGAITEAFF.

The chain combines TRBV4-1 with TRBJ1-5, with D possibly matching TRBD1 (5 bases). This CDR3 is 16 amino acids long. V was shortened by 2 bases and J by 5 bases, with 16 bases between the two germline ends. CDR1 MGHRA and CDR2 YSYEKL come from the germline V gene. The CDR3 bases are TGCGCCAGCAGCCAACCGAGGGACGAAAGGCATCAGCCCCAGCATTTT. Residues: CASSQPRDERHQPQHF.

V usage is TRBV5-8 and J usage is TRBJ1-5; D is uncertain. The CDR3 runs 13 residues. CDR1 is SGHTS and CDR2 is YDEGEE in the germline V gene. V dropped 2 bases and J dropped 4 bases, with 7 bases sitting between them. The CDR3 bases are TGTGCCAGCAGCTTAAGATGGAATCAGCCCCAGCATTTT. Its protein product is CASSLRWNQPQHF.

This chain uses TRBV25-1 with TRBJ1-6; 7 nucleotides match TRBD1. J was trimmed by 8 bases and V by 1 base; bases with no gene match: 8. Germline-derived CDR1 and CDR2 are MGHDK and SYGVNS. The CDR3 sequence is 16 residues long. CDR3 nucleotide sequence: TGTGCCAGCAGTGAATTAGGAGGGGGCGCGGATTCACCCCTCCACTTT. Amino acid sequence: CASSELGGGADSPLHF.